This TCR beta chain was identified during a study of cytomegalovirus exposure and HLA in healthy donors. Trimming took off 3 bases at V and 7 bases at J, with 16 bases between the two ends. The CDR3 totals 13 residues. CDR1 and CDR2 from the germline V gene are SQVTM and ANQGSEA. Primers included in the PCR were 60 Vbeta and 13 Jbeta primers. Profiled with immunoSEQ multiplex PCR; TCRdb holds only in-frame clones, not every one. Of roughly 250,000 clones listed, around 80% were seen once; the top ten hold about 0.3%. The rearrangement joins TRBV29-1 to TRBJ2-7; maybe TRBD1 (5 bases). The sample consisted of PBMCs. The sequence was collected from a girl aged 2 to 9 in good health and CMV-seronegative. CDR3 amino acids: CSVDLQGTGEQYF. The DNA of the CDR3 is TGCAGCGTTGATTTGCAGGGAACGGGTGAGCAGTACTTC.